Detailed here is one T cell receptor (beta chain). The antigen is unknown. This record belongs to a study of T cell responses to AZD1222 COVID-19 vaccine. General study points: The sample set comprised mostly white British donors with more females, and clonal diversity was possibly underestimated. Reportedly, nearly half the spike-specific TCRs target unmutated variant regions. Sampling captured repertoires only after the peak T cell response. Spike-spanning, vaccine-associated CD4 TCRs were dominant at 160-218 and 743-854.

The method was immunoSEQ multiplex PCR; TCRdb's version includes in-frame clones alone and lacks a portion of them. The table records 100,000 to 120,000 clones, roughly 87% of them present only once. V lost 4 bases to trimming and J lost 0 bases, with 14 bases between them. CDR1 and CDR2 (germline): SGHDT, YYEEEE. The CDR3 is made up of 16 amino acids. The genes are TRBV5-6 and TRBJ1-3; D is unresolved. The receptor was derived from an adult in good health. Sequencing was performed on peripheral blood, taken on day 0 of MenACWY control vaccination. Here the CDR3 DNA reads TGTGCCAGCAGCCGCGGCCCCGCTTTCTCTGGAAACACCATATATTTT. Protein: CASSRGPAFSGNTIYF.